The rows below give T cell receptor beta chains drawn from one sample of a study of blood T cell repertoires in COVID-19. Clones were sequenced by immunoSEQ multiplex PCR, and TCRdb holds only the in-frame ones, with some missing. The sample holds under 350,000 clones, 86% seen once. Sequenced input: PBMCs or T cells enriched from blood (not recorded which). Receptor source: a young man who had recovered from COVID-19. CDR3s include the opening cysteine and the closing phenylalanine or tryptophan. D genes are given only for firm matches. Rows may omit the clone size; those that give it use once, few, many or a size class.

D gene,V gene,J gene,clone size,CDR3 DNA,CDR3 protein
-,TRBV19,TRBJ2-3,-,TGTGCCAGTAGCCCCCGTGGGCCCGCAGATACGCAGTATTTT,CASSPRGPADTQYF
-,TRBV27,TRBJ2-3,-,TGTGCCAGCAGTTTTGGGCGACAGGGAGGAAATACGCAGTATTTT,CASSFGRQGGNTQYF
-,TRBV6-1,TRBJ2-6,-,TGTGCCAGCAGTGAAGCTAGCTCTGGGGCCAACGTCCTGACTTTC,CASSEASSGANVLTF
TRBD1,TRBV19,TRBJ1-3,-,TGTGCCAGTAGGACGACGACAGGGGGCTTTGGAAACACCATATATTTT,CASRTTTGGFGNTIYF
-,TRBV20-1,TRBJ2-5,-,TGCAGTGGTCGGGGAAAGGAGACCCAGTACTTC,CSGRGKETQYF
TRBD2,TRBV24-1,TRBJ2-3,-,TGTGCCACCAGACCGACTAGCTCGGGGGGAGATACGCAGTATTTT,CATRPTSSGGDTQYF
-,TRBV11-2,TRBJ1-3,-,TGTGCCAGCAGCTTAGCTTTGTTTCTCCGACACTCTGGAAACACCATATATTTT,CASSLALFLRHSGNTIYF
TRBD1,TRBV9,TRBJ2-2,-,TGTGCCAGCAGCGGGAACCGGGACAGGACCGGGGAGCTGTTTTTT,CASSGNRDRTGELFF
-,TRBV3-1/TRBV3-2,TRBJ1-1,-,TGTGCCAGCAGCCATGAGCGTGCTGAAGCTTTCTTT,CASSHERAEAFF
-,TRBV5-1,TRBJ2-6,few,TGCGCCAGCAGCTACAGGACAGCTGGGGCCAACGTCCTGACTTTC,CASSYRTAGANVLTF
TRBD1,TRBV27,TRBJ1-2,-,TGTGCCAGCAGTTTATCCGGGACAGTCTATGGCTACACCTTC,CASSLSGTVYGYTF
TRBD1,TRBV19,TRBJ2-7,-,TGTGCCAGTAGTATGGTGGGACAGGGAGGTTACGAGCAGTACTTC,CASSMVGQGGYEQYF
-,TRBV28,TRBJ1-5,-,TGTGCCAGCCGAGGGAGCAATCAGCCCCAGCATTTT,CASRGSNQPQHF
-,TRBV28,TRBJ1-6,-,TGTGCCAGCAGTTTATGGGCAGTTTATAATTCACCCCTCCACTTT,CASSLWAVYNSPLHF
TRBD2,TRBV5-1,TRBJ2-3,-,TGCGCCAGCAGGTTCCTAGCGGTTCCAACAGATACGCAGTATTTT,CASRFLAVPTDTQYF
TRBD1,TRBV5-6,TRBJ1-2,-,TGTGCCAGCAGCTTGTCTGCGGCAGGGGGGAACTATGGCTACACCTTC,CASSLSAAGGNYGYTF